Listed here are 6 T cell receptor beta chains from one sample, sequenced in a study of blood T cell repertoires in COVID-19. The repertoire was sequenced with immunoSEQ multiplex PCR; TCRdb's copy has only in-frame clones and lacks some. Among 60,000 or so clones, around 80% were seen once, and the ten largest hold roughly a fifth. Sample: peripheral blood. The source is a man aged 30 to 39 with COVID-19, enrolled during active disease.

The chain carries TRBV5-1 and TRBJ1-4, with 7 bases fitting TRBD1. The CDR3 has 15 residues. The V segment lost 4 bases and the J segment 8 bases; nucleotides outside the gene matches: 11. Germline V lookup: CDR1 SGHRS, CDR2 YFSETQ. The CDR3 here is CASSDQGTVREKLFF. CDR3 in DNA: TGCGCCAGCAGCGATCAGGGGACAGTGCGCGAAAAACTGTTTTTT.

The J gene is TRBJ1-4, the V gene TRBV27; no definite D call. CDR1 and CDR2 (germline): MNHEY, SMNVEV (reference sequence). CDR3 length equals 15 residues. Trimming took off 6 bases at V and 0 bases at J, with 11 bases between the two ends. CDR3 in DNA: TGTGCCAGCAGCTTAGGACTCGCAACTAATGAAAAACTGTTTTTT. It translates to CASSLGLATNEKLFF.

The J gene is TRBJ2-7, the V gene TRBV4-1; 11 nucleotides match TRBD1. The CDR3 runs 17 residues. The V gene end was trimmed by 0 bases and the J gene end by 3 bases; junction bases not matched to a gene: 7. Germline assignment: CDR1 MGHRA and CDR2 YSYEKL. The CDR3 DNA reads TGCGCCAGCAGCCAAGATGGACTGGGACAGGGGGTCTACGAGCAGTACTTC. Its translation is CASSQDGLGQGVYEQYF.

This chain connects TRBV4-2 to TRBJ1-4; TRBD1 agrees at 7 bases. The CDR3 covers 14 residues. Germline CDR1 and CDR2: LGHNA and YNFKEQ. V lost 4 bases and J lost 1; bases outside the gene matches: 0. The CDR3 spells CASSRDRTNEKLFF. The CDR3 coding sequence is TGTGCCAGCAGCCGGGACAGAACTAATGAAAAACTGTTTTTT.

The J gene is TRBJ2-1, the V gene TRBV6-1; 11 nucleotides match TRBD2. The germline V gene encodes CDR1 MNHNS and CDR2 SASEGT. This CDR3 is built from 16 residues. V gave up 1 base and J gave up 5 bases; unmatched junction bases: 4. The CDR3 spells CASSEGPSGGNNEQFF. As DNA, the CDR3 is TGTGCCAGCAGTGAAGGGCCTAGCGGGGGGAACAATGAGCAGTTCTTC.

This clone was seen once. As DNA, the CDR3 is TGTGCCAGCAGCCCGGGGAGGGACAGGGTCTACGAGCAGTACTTC. It encodes CASSPGRDRVYEQYF. V usage is TRBV11-2 and J usage is TRBJ2-7, with 9 bases lining up with TRBD1. The CDR3 is made up of 15 amino acids. The germline V gene has CDR1 SGHAT and CDR2 FQNNGV. Germline trimming cut 5 bases from V and 3 bases from J; bases unmatched to any gene: 8.